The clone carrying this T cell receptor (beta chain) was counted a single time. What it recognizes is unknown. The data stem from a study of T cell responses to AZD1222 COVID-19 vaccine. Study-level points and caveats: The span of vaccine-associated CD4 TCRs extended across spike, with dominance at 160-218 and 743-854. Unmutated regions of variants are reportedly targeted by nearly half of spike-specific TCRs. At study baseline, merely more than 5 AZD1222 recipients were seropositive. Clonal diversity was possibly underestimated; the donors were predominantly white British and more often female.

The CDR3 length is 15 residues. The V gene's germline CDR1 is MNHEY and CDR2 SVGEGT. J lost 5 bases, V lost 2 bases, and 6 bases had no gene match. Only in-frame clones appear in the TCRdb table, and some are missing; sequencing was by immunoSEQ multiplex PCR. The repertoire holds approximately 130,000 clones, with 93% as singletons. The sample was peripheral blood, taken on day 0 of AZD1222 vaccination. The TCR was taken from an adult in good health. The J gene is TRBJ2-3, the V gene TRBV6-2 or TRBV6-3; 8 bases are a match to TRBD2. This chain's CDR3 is CASSYAGTRIDTQYF. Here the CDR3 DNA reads TGTGCCAGCAGTTACGCCGGGACTAGGATAGATACGCAGTATTTT.